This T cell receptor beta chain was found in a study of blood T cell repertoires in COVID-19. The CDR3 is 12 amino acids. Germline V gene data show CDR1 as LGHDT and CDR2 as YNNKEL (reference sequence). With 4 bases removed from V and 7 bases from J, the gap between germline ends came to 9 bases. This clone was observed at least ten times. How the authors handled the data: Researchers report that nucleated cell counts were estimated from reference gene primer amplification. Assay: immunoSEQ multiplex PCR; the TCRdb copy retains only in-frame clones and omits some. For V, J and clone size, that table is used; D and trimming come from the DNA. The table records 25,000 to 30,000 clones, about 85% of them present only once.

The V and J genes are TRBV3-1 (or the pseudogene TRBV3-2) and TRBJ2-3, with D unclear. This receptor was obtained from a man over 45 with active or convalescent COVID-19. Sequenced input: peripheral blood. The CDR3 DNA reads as TGTGCCAGCAGCCCGGAGATGAATACGCAGTATTTT. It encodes CASSPEMNTQYF.